The 11 T cell receptor beta chains presented below share a single source sample, sequenced in a study of cytomegalovirus exposure and HLA in healthy donors. The PCR made use of 60 Vbeta and 13 Jbeta primers. The data were produced by immunoSEQ multiplex PCR, yet TCRdb's version contains in-frame clones alone and is incomplete. The sample lists about 150,000 clones; around 68% were seen once. The sequenced sample consisted of PBMCs. Source of these receptors: a young man in good health and CMV-seronegative.

The rearrangement uses TRBV6-5 and TRBJ2-7; TRBD1 matches at 7 bases. J lost 2 bases, V lost 5 bases, and 6 bases had no gene match. The CDR3 sequence is 14 residues long. The germline CDR1 and CDR2 sequences are MNHEY and SVGAGI. The CDR3 spells CASSEGGSTYEQYF. The DNA for the CDR3 is TGTGCCAGCAGTGAAGGGGGCTCCACCTACGAGCAGTACTTC.

The gene calls are TRBV30 and TRBJ2-7, with D unresolved. The length of the CDR3 is 13 residues. Germline values: CDR1 GTSNPN, CDR2 SVGIG (reference sequence). V was pared by 4 bases and J by 7 bases, with 17 bases between. CDR3 protein: CAWNSGRVREQYF. In DNA form, the CDR3 reads TGTGCCTGGAATTCCGGTCGGGTCCGGGAGCAGTACTTC.

The V call is TRBV20-1, the J call TRBJ2-1; maybe TRBD1 (5 bases). The CDR3 runs 10 residues. CDR1 and CDR2 (germline): DFQATT, SNEGSKA (reference sequence). Between the trimmed V and J ends, which lost 4 bases and 10 bases, there was a span of 8 bases. The CDR3 bases are TGCAGTGCTATTAGGACAGAGCAGTTCTTC. The encoded protein is CSAIRTEQFF.

Comments on this clone: Different DNA sequences within this sample yield the same CDR3. The gene calls are TRBV28 and TRBJ2-1; D remains ambiguous. The germline CDR1 and CDR2 sequences are MDHEN and SYDVKM. V lost 3 bases to trimming and J lost 10 bases, with 7 bases between them. This CDR3 spans 11 amino acids. The DNA for the CDR3 is TGTGCCAGCAGTTTGAGAGGAGAGCAGTTCTTC. Protein product: CASSLRGEQFF.

This clone was counted a single time. The rearrangement links TRBV5-6 to TRBJ2-1; the match to TRBD1 covers 9 bases. The CDR3 covers 15 residues. V was clipped by 1 base and J by 6 bases; unmatched bases: 5. Germline-derived CDR1 and CDR2 are SGHDT and YYEEEE. The CDR3 DNA follows: TGTGCCAGCAGCTTGCTCGGGACAGGGTCCAATGAGCAGTTCTTC. It codes for CASSLLGTGSNEQFF.

This clone was detected a few times. The rearrangement uses TRBV6-1 and TRBJ1-2; D is undetermined. The CDR3 covers 12 residues. Looked up from germline, CDR1 is MNHNS and CDR2 is SASEGT. V lost 7 bases to trimming and J lost 8 bases, with 14 bases between them. DNA for the CDR3: TGTGCCAGCACCCACGGAGGTAACGGCTACACCTTC. Protein: CASTHGGNGYTF.

V gene TRBV9 combines with J gene TRBJ1-2; D is unresolved. CDR1 is SGDLS, CDR2 YYNGEE, per germline. V was trimmed by 2 bases and J by 7 bases, leaving 12 bases between them. The CDR3 is 13 amino acids. Written as DNA, the CDR3 is TGTGCCAGCAGCGTCGGGTCCGGGGTTGGCTACACCTTC. It codes for CASSVGSGVGYTF. Based on the CDR3 plus reference TRBV9 and TRBJ1-2, the full variable domain is DSGVTQTPKHLITATGQRVTLRCSPRSGDLSVYWYQQSLDQGLQFLIQYYNGEERAKGNILERFSAQQFPDLHSELNLSSLELGDSALYFCASSVGSGVGYTFGSGTRLTVV.

This clone has just one count. The genes are TRBV4-1 and TRBJ1-1; D not resolved. The CDR3 length is 14 residues. Germline V CDR1 and CDR2: MGHRA, YSYEKL. V lost 1 base to trimming and J lost 11 bases, with 17 bases between them. This CDR3 reads CASSQGGPGSNAFF. CDR3 nucleotide sequence: TGCGCCAGCAGCCAAGGTGGGCCAGGCAGCAATGCTTTCTTT.

This clone was observed at least ten times. The rearrangement uses TRBV6-4 and TRBJ2-5; D is undetermined. Germline CDR1 and CDR2: MRHNA and SNTAGT. The CDR3 is 15 amino acids. V was pared by 0 bases and J by 5 bases, with 13 bases between. CDR3 coding DNA: TGTGCCAGCAGTGACTCAAGCGACCCTAGGGAGACCCAGTACTTC. This translates into CASSDSSDPRETQYF.

V usage is TRBV5-1 and J usage is TRBJ2-1; D is unresolved. V dropped 5 bases and J dropped 0 bases, with 12 bases sitting between them. Germline lookup yields CDR1 SGHRS and CDR2 YFSETQ. The length of the CDR3 is 15 residues. CDR3 sequence: CASRKDILSYNEQFF. The CDR3 nucleotides read TGCGCCAGCAGAAAAGACATCCTCTCCTACAATGAGCAGTTCTTC. The variable domain in full, with the rest retrieved from reference TRBV5-1 and TRBJ2-1, is KAGVTQTPRYLIKTRGQQVTLSCSPISGHRSVSWYQQTPGQGLQFLFEYFSETQRNKGNFPGRFSGRQFSNSRSEMNVSTLELGDSALYLCASRKDILSYNEQFFGPGTRLTVL.

This clone was seen once. This chain links TRBV25-1 with TRBJ2-7; 8 positions match TRBD2. There are 14 residues in the CDR3. The ends lost 3 bases at V and 7 bases at J; junction bases unmatched: 8. Germline CDR1 MGHDK, CDR2 SYGVNS. The CDR3 sequence: CASSDPPAGGEQYF. Written as DNA, the CDR3 is TGTGCCAGCAGTGACCCCCCGGCGGGGGGAGAGCAGTACTTC.